These T cell receptor beta chains were read from a single sample in a study of tumor-infiltrating lymphocytes in primary liver carcinoma. Using its own MiXCR run on the multiplex PCR reads, TCRdb lists one record per CDR3 protein. The table lists roughly 330,000 distinct CDR3 sequences, about 61% of them singletons, with about 6% in the top ten. The sample consisted of peripheral blood. The receptor set was obtained from a middle-aged man with primary liver carcinoma and hepatitis B virus infection. The CDR3 runs from the conserved cysteine through the conserved F or W. Each record gives: CDR3 DNA, CDR3 protein, D gene, J gene, clone size, V gene. D genes are given only for firm matches. The listing skips clone size in some rows; elsewhere it reads once, few, many or a size class.

TGTACCATCAGTGGGACTGACGAAAAACTGTTTTTT | CTISGTDEKLFF | NA | TRBJ1-4 | NA | TRBV10-3
TGTGCCAGCAGTTCCCGGGACGCCGCAAATGAAAAACTGTTTTTT | CASSSRDAANEKLFF | NA | TRBJ1-4 | NA | TRBV6-1
TGTGCCAGCAGCTTAGGATACCTCCGCGAGCAGTACTTC | CASSLGYLREQYF | NA | TRBJ2-7 | NA | TRBV11-1
TGTGCCAGCAGCCTTTTTACCTTAGCTAATGCCTACAATGAGCAGTTCTTC | CASSLFTLANAYNEQFF | NA | TRBJ2-1 | NA | TRBV11-2
TGTGCCAGCAGTCGCGGGGTAGCGGGAGCCGGGCGCAATGAGCAGTTCTTC | CASSRGVAGAGRNEQFF | TRBD2 | TRBJ2-1 | few | TRBV12-3/TRBV12-4
TGTGCCAACAGACCCAGCGGAAGCTCCTACGAGCAGTATTTC | CANRPSGSSYEQYF | NA | TRBJ2-1 | NA | TRBV11-2
TGTGCCATCAGTGAGTCGCAACCTCGTTCGTCCTACGAGCAGTACTTC | CAISESQPRSSYEQYF | NA | TRBJ2-7 | many | TRBV10-3
TGTGCCAGCAGCTGGGCCCGAGGGGGCGAGCAGTACTTC | CASSWARGGEQYF | NA | TRBJ2-7 | NA | TRBV5-4
TGTGCCATCAGCACCGGTGCCTCCTCCTACGAGCAGTACTTC | CAISTGASSYEQYF | NA | TRBJ2-7 | NA | TRBV11-1
TGTGCCAGCAGTTCCCGTAGAGGGACTAATGAAAAACTGTTTTTT | CASSSRRGTNEKLFF | NA | TRBJ1-4 | NA | TRBV12-3/TRBV12-4
TGTGCCAGCAGCCCCATTAGACATCGACAGTACTTC | CASSPIRHRQYF | NA | TRBJ2-7 | NA | TRBV6-5
TGTGCCAGCAGTACCCAACAATTGCTGGGACAGGGGCCTAATCAGCCCCAGCATTTT | CASSTQQLLGQGPNQPQHF | TRBD1 | TRBJ1-5 | NA | TRBV28
TGTGCCAGCAGCCTCGGAAAGGGTGATGAAGAACTGTTTTTT | CASSLGKGDEELFF | NA | TRBJ1-4 | NA | TRBV11-2
TGTGCCAGCAGTGAACCAGGGAGTCCGGGCGGAAACACCATATATTTT | CASSEPGSPGGNTIYF | NA | TRBJ1-3 | many | TRBV6-1
TGCGCCAGCAGCCCCGATGGGGGGCTTGGGGAGACCCAGTACTTC | CASSPDGGLGETQYF | NA | TRBJ2-5 | NA | TRBV5-1
TGTGCCACCAGTGATTTGCAGGGACCAGATACGCAGTATTTT | CATSDLQGPDTQYF | NA | TRBJ2-3 | few | TRBV24-1
TGTGCCAGCAGTTTGTTCGTCGCAGATACGCAGTATTTT | CASSLFVADTQYF | NA | TRBJ2-3 | many | TRBV6-2/TRBV6-3
TGTGCCAGCAGTTCCTCAGAGACCAACACTGAATCTTTCTTT | CASSSSETNTESFF | NA | TRBJ1-1 | NA | TRBV12-3/TRBV12-4